This T cell receptor beta chain was sequenced for a study of cytomegalovirus exposure and HLA in healthy donors. Study results and limitations: Presence/absence analyses treated sequencing depth as roughly uniform across donors.

PCR employed 60 Vbeta and 13 Jbeta primers. Original data processing: Unique TCR beta chains totaled some 81 million in a later count, with roughly 12 million of them shared. Profiling relied on immunoSEQ multiplex PCR, and the TCRdb table lists in-frame clones only, not all of them. V, J and clone size are taken as reported in that table, and D and trimming were inferred from the DNA itself. Its listing shows roughly 78,000 clones. Germline V gene lookup returns CDR1 SGHNT and CDR2 YYREEE (reference sequence). There are 15 residues in the CDR3. V was clipped by 2 bases and J by 1 base, with 13 bases between them. In regard to this clone: Its cognate antigen is unknown.

The source of this sequence is a man aged 35-49 years in good health and CMV-seronegative. Sequences were obtained from PBMCs. V usage is TRBV5-4 and J usage is TRBJ2-7, with a weak D call TRBD2 (6 bases). The CDR3 coding sequence is TGTGCCAGCAGCTTAGTAGCGGCAGGGTCCTACGAGCAGTACTTC. Translated, it gives CASSLVAAGSYEQYF.